One and the same sample provided the 23 T cell receptor beta chains below, sequenced in a study of CD8 T cells in ankylosing spondylitis. TCRdb re-analysed the 5' RACE reads in MiXCR, keeping a single row per CDR3 protein. The sample consists of 30,000 to 40,000 distinct CDR3 sequences, 7.2% of them appearing once. The sample consisted of blood, either unsorted or a sorted T cell fraction (not recorded which). These receptors were taken from a male donor with ankylosing spondylitis or in good health (not recorded which).

This clonotype came up many times. The gene calls are TRBV27 and TRBJ2-7, with D tentatively TRBD2 (5 bases). V lost 3 bases and J 3 bases, leaving 12 bases between the germline ends. This CDR3 comprises 14 residues. Germline V gene lookup returns CDR1 MNHEY and CDR2 SMNVEV (reference sequence). In DNA form, the CDR3 reads TGTGCCAGCAGTTTGAAGCGGAACTACTACGAGCAGTACTTC. It translates to CASSLKRNYYEQYF.

The sample holds many counts of this clonotype. The rearrangement joins TRBV20-1 to TRBJ2-3; D is unclear. V lost 6 bases and J lost 6, with 16 bases in between. The V gene's germline CDR1 is DFQATT and CDR2 SNEGSKA (reference sequence). This CDR3 contains 13 residues. The CDR3 is CSAASSTGDTQYF. CDR3 DNA: TGCAGTGCCGCCTCCTCGACTGGCGATACGCAGTATTTT.

The V gene is TRBV28, the J gene TRBJ1-5; D not certain. Germline lookup yields CDR1 MDHEN and CDR2 SYDVKM. Deletions cut 10 bases from V and 4 bases from J, with 11 bases between. The length of the CDR3 is 12 residues. The CDR3 DNA sequence: TGTGCCACCACCCAGGCGAATCAGCCCCAGCATTTT. It encodes CATTQANQPQHF.

In its sample, this clonotype was seen many times. The chain employs TRBV7-3 and TRBJ2-1; D uncertain. CDR3 length: 15 residues. The germline CDR1 and CDR2 sequences are SGHTA and FQGTGA. Trimming pared 3 bases from V and 0 bases from J, leaving 9 bases between. DNA for the CDR3: TGTGCCAGCAGCTTTACCCTTAGCTCCTACAATGAGCAGTTCTTC. This gives the protein CASSFTLSSYNEQFF.

The table lists this clonotype with many counts. The chain is built from TRBV7-8 and TRBJ1-2; 9 bases fit TRBD1. Germline V gives CDR1 SGHVS, CDR2 FQNEAQ. The V gene end was trimmed by 5 bases and the J gene end by 7 bases; junction bases not matched to a gene: 8. This CDR3 spans 14 amino acids. CDR3 in amino acids: CASSTRDRAGGYTF. The CDR3 nucleotides read TGTGCCAGCAGCACCAGGGACAGGGCCGGTGGCTACACCTTC. The full variable domain, completed using reference TRBV7-8 and TRBJ1-2, is GAGVSQSPRYKVAKRGQDVALRCDPISGHVSLFWYQQALGQGPEFLTYFQNEAQLDKSGLPSDRFFAERPEGSVSTLKIQRTQQEDSAVYLCASSTRDRAGGYTFGSGTRLTVV.

This clonotype has a count of ten or more. V is TRBV12-3 or TRBV12-4 and J is TRBJ2-1, with D perhaps TRBD2 (6 bases). The V and J ends lost 3 bases and 10 bases respectively, with 10 bases between them. The CDR3 sequence is 12 residues long. The chain's CDR3 is CASSFGGIEQFF. DNA of the CDR3: TGTGCCAGCAGTTTTGGGGGGATCGAGCAGTTCTTC.

This clonotype was detected ten times or more. J is TRBJ2-1 and V is TRBV5-1, with no clear D. V was trimmed by 2 bases and J by 5 bases, leaving 8 bases between them. Germline V gene lookup returns CDR1 SGHRS and CDR2 YFSETQ. The CDR3 runs to 13 residues. CDR3 sequence: CASSFSGDNEQFF. CDR3 bases: TGCGCCAGCAGCTTTTCGGGCGACAATGAGCAGTTCTTC.

Ten or more counts support this clonotype. The chain has TRBV20-1 and TRBJ2-1; 12 bases fit TRBD2. V dropped 3 bases and J dropped 0; count of bases not matched to a gene: 18. From germline, CDR1 is DFQATT and CDR2 SNEGSKA (reference sequence). This CDR3 is 21 amino acids long. DNA of the CDR3: TGCAGTGCTAGTAGCGGGGGACTAGCGGGTAGGACACCGAGCTCCTACAATGAGCAGTTCTTC. The encoded protein is CSASSGGLAGRTPSSYNEQFF.

This clonotype appeared many times. The CDR3 sequence is CASSVGASGETQYF. The CDR3 DNA follows: TGTGCCAGCAGCGTAGGAGCTAGTGGCGAGACCCAGTACTTC. This chain uses TRBV9 with TRBJ2-5, with D unresolved. The CDR3 spans 14 residues. V lost 0 bases and J 5 bases, leaving 11 bases between the germline ends. Looked up from germline, CDR1 is SGDLS and CDR2 is YYNGEE.

This clonotype was counted at least ten times. The chain links TRBV7-6 to TRBJ1-1; no clear D gene. In germline, CDR1 is SGHVS, CDR2 FNYEAQ. The CDR3 length is 13 residues. V was trimmed by 3 bases and J by 5 bases, leaving 10 bases between them. In DNA form, the CDR3 reads TGTGCCAGCAGCTTTGGCAGTGGGACTGAAGCTTTCTTT. It encodes CASSFGSGTEAFF.

The chain links TRBV12-3 or TRBV12-4 to TRBJ2-2; D gene uncertain. V was pared by 5 bases and J by 7 bases, with 17 bases between. The CDR3 has 15 residues. CDR3 region: CASSPLQVRNGELFF. The CDR3 DNA is TGTGCCAGCAGTCCCCTTCAGGTTCGGAACGGGGAGCTGTTTTTT.

Ten or more counts support this clonotype. The V call is TRBV20-1, the J call TRBJ2-7, with TRBD2 as a possible D gene (6 bases). Trimming stripped 4 bases from V and 0 bases from J, with 16 bases between. Germline assignment: CDR1 DFQATT and CDR2 SNEGSKA (reference sequence). The CDR3 is made up of 15 amino acids. CDR3 sequence: CSAIPGLLNSYEQYF. The CDR3 DNA reads as TGCAGTGCTATACCGGGACTCCTAAACTCCTACGAGCAGTACTTC.

This clonotype was detected many times. The CDR3: CASRTKPGYTF. The CDR3 DNA reads TGTGCCAGCAGGACAAAGCCTGGCTACACCTTC. This chain uses TRBV28 with TRBJ1-2, with unresolved D. Germline V gives CDR1 MDHEN, CDR2 SYDVKM. V was pared by 6 bases and J by 7 bases, with 9 bases between. This CDR3 region has 11 residues.

The table lists this clonotype with many counts. V and J are TRBV4-1 and TRBJ1-4; weak D call: TRBD1 (6 bases). The CDR3 length is 18 residues. CDR1 is MGHRA, CDR2 YSYEKL, per germline. V lost 0 bases and J 3 bases, leaving 17 bases between the germline ends. The CDR3 DNA follows: TGCGCCAGCAGCCAAGATGAGGGCCCGGGGGCGGCTAATGAAAAACTGTTTTTT. Its translation: CASSQDEGPGAANEKLFF.

This clonotype was observed many times. The rearrangement joins TRBV29-1 to TRBJ1-2, with D maybe TRBD1 (5 bases). V was pared by 4 bases and J by 5 bases, with 14 bases between. The CDR3 has 13 residues. The germline V gene encodes CDR1 SQVTM and CDR2 ANQGSEA. This chain's CDR3 is CSVVMGGGYGYTF. As DNA, the CDR3 is TGCAGCGTTGTGATGGGGGGAGGATATGGCTACACCTTC.

The chain couples TRBV7-2 to TRBJ2-1; the match to TRBD2 covers 9 bases. Germline trimming cut 5 bases from V and 4 bases from J; bases unmatched to any gene: 6. The V gene's germline CDR1 is SGHTA and CDR2 FQGNSA. CDR3 length equals 15 residues. CDR3 sequence: CASSQTSGQYNEQFF. The CDR3 DNA follows: TGTGCCAGCAGCCAGACTAGCGGCCAATACAATGAGCAGTTCTTC.

At least ten counts were recorded for this clonotype. The CDR3 DNA is TGTGCCAGCAGTTTATGGGCGGGAACCTACAATGAGCAGTTCTTC. It codes for CASSLWAGTYNEQFF. The chain combines TRBV28 with TRBJ2-1; TRBD2 is a possible D gene (6 bases). CDR1 and CDR2 (germline): MDHEN, SYDVKM. The ends were cut back, 0 bases at V and 2 bases at J, with 8 bases in the middle. This CDR3 spans 15 amino acids. The full variable domain, completed using reference TRBV28 and TRBJ2-1, is DVKVTQSSRYLVKRTGEKVFLECVQDMDHENMFWYRQDPGLGLRLIYFSYDVKMKEKGDIPEGYSVSREKKERFSLILESASTNQTSMYLCASSLWAGTYNEQFFGPGTRLTVL.

The table lists this clonotype with a few counts. A much larger clonotype is one base distant, so this may be a read error. The chain links TRBV18 to TRBJ2-7; no reliable D call. The CDR3 extends over 13 amino acids. V was cut by 2 bases and J by 0 bases, with 5 bases left in between. Germline V gene sequence: CDR1 KGHSH, CDR2 LQKENI. CDR3 loop: CASSPGSSYEQYF. Written as DNA, the CDR3 is TGTGCCAGCTCACCAGGCAGCTCCTACGAGCAGTACTTC. The full variable domain, with the rest looked up from reference TRBV18 and TRBJ2-7, is NAGVMQNPRHLVRRRGQEARLRCSPMKGHSHVYWYRQLPEEGLKFMVYLQKENIIDESGMPKERFSAEFPKEGPSILRIQQVVRGDSAAYFCASSPGSSYEQYFGPGTRLTVT.

At least ten counts were recorded for this clonotype. This sequence joins TRBV12-3 or TRBV12-4 and TRBJ2-5; D remains unclear. The CDR3 covers 14 residues. Trimming left V 5 bases short and J 5 bases short, with 15 bases between. CDR3 sequence reads: CASSPALEWETQYF. DNA for the CDR3: TGTGCCAGCAGTCCGGCCCTCGAATGGGAGACCCAGTACTTC.

At least ten counts were recorded for this clonotype. This chain links TRBV15 with TRBJ2-6; D unresolved. Trimming cost V 6 bases and J 0 bases, with 15 bases left between them. CDR3 size: 17 residues. Germline-derived CDR1 and CDR2 are LNHNV and YYDKDF (reference sequence). CDR3 nucleotides: TGTGCCACCAGTGCTAACAGCGTCAGCTCTGGGGCCAACGTCCTGACTTTC. Protein sequence: CATSANSVSSGANVLTF.

Ten or more counts support this clonotype. The V call is TRBV7-6, the J call TRBJ2-1; D unresolved. This CDR3 has 12 amino acids. In germline, CDR1 is SGHVS, CDR2 FNYEAQ. CDR3 loop: CACVGPRNEQFF. DNA of the CDR3: TGTGCGTGTGTAGGGCCCCGAAATGAGCAGTTCTTC.

There are many counts of this clonotype. The CDR3 region has the DNA TGTGCCAGCAGTTACAGGGTGGCAAATCAGCCCCAGCATTTT. This codes for CASSYRVANQPQHF. The gene calls are TRBV6-2 or TRBV6-3 and TRBJ1-5; D unresolved. Germline CDR1 and CDR2: MNHEY and SVGEGT. The CDR3 runs to 14 residues. V gave up 2 bases and J gave up 4 bases, with 9 bases separating them.

This clonotype was observed many times. The chain uses TRBV11-2 and TRBJ2-1, with 10 bases aligning to TRBD2. Germline V gives CDR1 SGHAT, CDR2 FQNNGV. V lost 4 bases to trimming and J lost 9 bases; unmatched junction nucleotides: 9. This CDR3 is built from 15 residues. CDR3 in DNA: TGTGCCAGCAGCTCCACTAGCGGGGTAGGCCCTGAGCAGTTCTTC. Translated: CASSSTSGVGPEQFF.